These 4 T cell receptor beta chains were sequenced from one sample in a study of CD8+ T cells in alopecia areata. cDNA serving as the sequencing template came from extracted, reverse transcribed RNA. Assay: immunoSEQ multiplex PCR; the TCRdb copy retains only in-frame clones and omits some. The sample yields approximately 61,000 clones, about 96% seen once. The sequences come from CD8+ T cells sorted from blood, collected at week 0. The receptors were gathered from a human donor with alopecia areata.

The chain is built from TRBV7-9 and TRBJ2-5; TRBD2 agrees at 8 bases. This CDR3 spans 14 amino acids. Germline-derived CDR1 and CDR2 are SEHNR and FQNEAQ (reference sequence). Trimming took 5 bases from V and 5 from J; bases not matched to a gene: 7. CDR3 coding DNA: TGTGCCAGCAGCCTTCAGCGGGGGTTGGAGACCCAGTACTTC. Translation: CASSLQRGLETQYF.

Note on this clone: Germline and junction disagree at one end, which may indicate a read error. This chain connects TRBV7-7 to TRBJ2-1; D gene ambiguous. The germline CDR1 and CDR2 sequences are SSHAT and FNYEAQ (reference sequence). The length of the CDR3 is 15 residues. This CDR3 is CASSLGSAGHNEQFF. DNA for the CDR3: TGTGCTAGCAGCTTAGGGTCGGCAGGCCACAATGAGCAGTTCTTC.

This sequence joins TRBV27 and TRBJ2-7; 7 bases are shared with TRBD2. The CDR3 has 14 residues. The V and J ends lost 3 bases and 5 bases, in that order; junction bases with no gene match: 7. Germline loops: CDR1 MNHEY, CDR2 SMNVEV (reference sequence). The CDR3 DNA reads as TGTGCCAGCAGTTTGGTAGCGGGTGTCCACGAGCAGTACTTC. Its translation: CASSLVAGVHEQYF.

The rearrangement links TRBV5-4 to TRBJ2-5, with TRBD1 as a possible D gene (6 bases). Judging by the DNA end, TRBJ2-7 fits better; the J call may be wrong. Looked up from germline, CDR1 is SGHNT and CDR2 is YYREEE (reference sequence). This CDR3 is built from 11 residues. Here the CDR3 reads CASARGNEQYF. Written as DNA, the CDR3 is TGTGCCAGCGCAAGGGGGAACGAGCAGTACTTC.